Listed here are 14 T cell receptor beta chains from one sample, sequenced in a study of cytomegalovirus exposure and HLA in healthy donors. The PCR had 60 Vbeta and 13 Jbeta primers. Data came from immunoSEQ multiplex PCR; TCRdb stores just in-frame clones and leaves some out. The sample lists about 170,000 clones, around four fifths occurring once. Material for sequencing was PBMCs. The source is a woman between 18 and 29 years old in good health and CMV-seronegative.

In this sample, this clone turned up a few times. This chain joins TRBV5-4 and TRBJ1-2; TRBD1 agrees at 9 bases. The germline V gene encodes CDR1 SGHNT and CDR2 YYREEE (reference sequence). Germline trimming cut 4 bases from V and 4 bases from J; bases unmatched to any gene: 14. This CDR3 comprises 17 residues. CDR3 loop: CASSPDRGRAGLYGYTF. In DNA form, the CDR3 reads TGTGCCAGCAGCCCGGACAGGGGCCGAGCTGGGCTCTATGGCTACACCTTC.

This chain uses TRBV11-1 with TRBJ2-7, with D perhaps TRBD1 (6 bases). Trimming took off 7 bases at V and 4 bases at J, with 17 bases between the two ends. From germline, CDR1 is SGHAT and CDR2 FQDESV (reference sequence). The CDR3 totals 14 residues. CDR3 sequence reads: CASTNAGRGYEQYF. The CDR3 bases are TGTGCCAGCACCAACGCCGGCAGGGGTTACGAGCAGTACTTC.

This chain uses TRBV5-1 with TRBJ1-1; 9 positions agree with TRBD1. Germline CDR1 reads SGHRS; CDR2 reads YFSETQ. J lost 5 bases, V lost 4 bases, and 3 bases had no gene match. The CDR3 has 13 amino acids. The DNA for the CDR3 is TGCGCCAGCAGCCGACAGGGGGGAACTGAAGCTTTCTTT. Protein: CASSRQGGTEAFF.

The chain uses TRBV11-2 and TRBJ1-4; TRBD1 aligns across 9 bases. V shed 5 bases, J shed 4 bases, and the junction held 5 bases outside the gene matches. The CDR3 runs to 15 residues. Germline lookup yields CDR1 SGHAT and CDR2 FQNNGV. The CDR3 loop reads CASSTGTGYNEKLFF. The CDR3 nucleotides are TGTGCCAGCAGCACCGGGACAGGGTATAATGAAAAACTGTTTTTT.

The rearrangement uses TRBV5-1 and TRBJ2-5, with D possibly matching TRBD2 (7 bases). This CDR3 is built from 15 residues. Germline V gives CDR1 SGHRS, CDR2 YFSETQ. V dropped 0 bases and J dropped 4 bases, with 13 bases sitting between them. CDR3 in DNA: TGCGCCAGCAGCTTGGGGGCGGGGGCCGGAGAGACCCAGTACTTC. Translation: CASSLGAGAGETQYF.

The chain carries TRBV6-5 and TRBJ2-3; D may be TRBD2 (5 bases). V dropped 5 bases and J dropped 7 bases, with 7 bases sitting between them. The CDR3 runs 11 residues. The germline gives CDR1 MNHEY, CDR2 SVGAGI. Here the CDR3 reads CASSTGNTQYF. For the CDR3, the DNA is TGTGCCAGCAGTACCGGGAATACGCAGTATTTT.

V and J are TRBV9 and TRBJ1-1; maybe TRBD1 (5 bases). Trimming pared 4 bases from V and 1 base from J, leaving 14 bases between. The V gene's germline CDR1 is SGDLS and CDR2 YYNGEE. The CDR3 extends over 15 amino acids. The CDR3 protein is CASSSQVLGNTEAFF. CDR3 sequence (DNA): TGTGCCAGCAGCTCACAGGTTTTGGGGAACACTGAAGCTTTCTTT. Filled out from reference TRBV9 and TRBJ1-1, the complete variable domain reads DSGVTQTPKHLITATGQRVTLRCSPRSGDLSVYWYQQSLDQGLQFLIQYYNGEERAKGNILERFSAQQFPDLHSELNLSSLELGDSALYFCASSSQVLGNTEAFFGQGTRLTVV.

Only a few counts were recorded for this clone. The rearrangement uses TRBV5-1 and TRBJ1-1, with D unclear. From germline, CDR1 is SGHRS and CDR2 YFSETQ. V lost 0 bases to trimming and J lost 1 base, with 7 bases between them. This CDR3 is 14 amino acids long. CDR3 nucleotides: TGCGCCAGCAGCTTGGCCAACAAGAACACTGAAGCTTTCTTT. Protein: CASSLANKNTEAFF.

In DNA, the CDR3 is TGCGCCAGCAGCTCTCCTCTAGCGGGGCCTCAAGAGACCCAGTACTTC. Its translation is CASSSPLAGPQETQYF. V usage is TRBV5-1 and J usage is TRBJ2-5; 9 nucleotides agree with TRBD2. V was clipped by 3 bases and J by 2 bases; unmatched bases: 8. CDR3 length: 16 amino acids. Germline V gene lookup returns CDR1 SGHRS and CDR2 YFSETQ. The variable domain in full, completed from reference TRBV5-1 and TRBJ2-5, reads KAGVTQTPRYLIKTRGQQVTLSCSPISGHRSVSWYQQTPGQGLQFLFEYFSETQRNKGNFPGRFSGRQFSNSRSEMNVSTLELGDSALYLCASSSPLAGPQETQYFGPGTRLLVL.

The CDR3 loop reads CASGTGDRYQETQYF. The CDR3 nucleotides read TGTGCCAGCGGGACGGGGGACCGGTACCAAGAGACCCAGTACTTC. The J gene is TRBJ2-5, the V gene TRBV28; possibly TRBD2 for D (6 bases). This CDR3 region has 15 residues. Germline CDR1 is MDHEN and CDR2 is SYDVKM. V was clipped by 8 bases and J by 0 bases, with 16 bases between them.

V gene TRBV29-1 combines with J gene TRBJ2-7; the D gene is possibly TRBD1 (6 bases). The germline CDR1 and CDR2 sequences are SQVTM and ANQGSEA. Trimming left V 4 bases short and J 3 bases short, with 19 bases between. CDR3 size: 15 residues. CDR3 nucleotides: TGCAGCGTTGCAGGGGTACCCGGGTTTGTCTACGAGCAGTACTTC. It is translated as CSVAGVPGFVYEQYF.

The chain carries TRBV19 and TRBJ1-2, with 7 bases identical to TRBD1. From germline, CDR1 is LNHDA and CDR2 SQIVND (reference sequence). CDR3 length: 13 residues. Trimming cost V 6 bases and J 4 bases; bases outside gene matches: 5. The CDR3 region is CASSWDRRYGYTF. The CDR3 DNA reads as TGTGCCAGTAGCTGGGACAGACGCTATGGCTACACCTTC. Drawing the rest from reference TRBV19 and TRBJ1-2, the complete variable domain is DGGITQSPKYLFRKEGQNVTLSCEQNLNHDAMYWYRQDPGQGLRLIYYSQIVNDFQKGDIAEGYSVSREKKESFPLTVTSAQKNPTAFYLCASSWDRRYGYTFGSGTRLTVV.

This clone was observed a handful of times. The chain recombines TRBV7-2 with TRBJ1-4, with TRBD1 matching over 7 bases. The CDR3 is 15 amino acids. CDR1 SGHTA and CDR2 FQGNSA come from the germline V gene. V shed 5 bases and J 4 bases; nucleotides not matched to a gene: 7. CDR3 in DNA: TGTGCCAGCAGCCCTGGACAGGCCTATAATGAAAAACTGTTTTTT. Translation: CASSPGQAYNEKLFF.

The DNA for the CDR3 is TGTGCCAGCAGCAACGGACTAGCGGGGCTCTACAATGAGCAGTTCTTC. This translates into CASSNGLAGLYNEQFF. The chain recombines TRBV5-4 with TRBJ2-1; 12 bases are a match to TRBD2. Losses at the gene ends were 4 bases for V and 3 bases for J; bases not matched to a gene: 5. Germline loops: CDR1 SGHNT, CDR2 YYREEE (reference sequence). The CDR3 covers 16 residues.